This T cell receptor beta chain came from a study of blood T cell repertoires in COVID-19. Libraries were prepared by immunoSEQ multiplex PCR; TCRdb keeps only in-frame clonotypes and omits some of them. Altogether 290,000 or so clones are present, 87% being singletons, with the ten largest covering around 2.1%. V was pared by 2 bases and J by 0 bases, with 6 bases between. CDR1 is SGHRS, CDR2 YFSETQ, per germline. This CDR3 contains 13 residues. Sequenced: peripheral blood. The chain employs TRBV5-1 and TRBJ2-7; D unclear. The TCR sequence derives from a man aged 18 to 29 with active or convalescent COVID-19. CDR3 sequence: CASSLVGSYEQYF. The CDR3 bases are TGCGCCAGCAGCTTAGTCGGCTCCTACGAGCAGTACTTC.